This T cell receptor (beta chain) was sequenced in a study of cytomegalovirus exposure and HLA in healthy donors. Whole-study results and caveats: It was reported that the classifier diagnosed cytomegalovirus status with high specificity and sensitivity in both the original and validation cohorts. In a later analysis, DRB1 alleles had the most associated TCRs; HLA-C alleles the fewest. Accurate HLA-A and HLA-B prediction from TCR beta sequences was reported for most subjects.

Amplification used 60 Vbeta primers and 13 Jbeta primers. The protocol was immunoSEQ multiplex PCR, while the TCRdb copy is restricted to in-frame clones and leaves out a portion. The sample includes 160,000 or so clones, around 81% seen only once; the top ten take roughly 4.4%. From germline, CDR1 is ENHRY and CDR2 SYGVKD. V gave up 4 bases and J gave up 0 bases, with 12 bases separating them. This CDR3 spans 15 amino acids. This clone was seen just once. Its target is not known. The sequencing input was PBMCs. The chain uses TRBV10-3 and TRBJ1-2, with D maybe TRBD1 (6 bases). The clonotype was recovered from a woman younger than 30 in good health and CMV-seropositive. In nucleotides, the CDR3 is TGTGCCATCAGTGCAGGGGAGGGGGCTAACTATGGCTACACCTTC. Residues: CAISAGEGANYGYTF.